These 24 T cell receptor beta chains originate from one sample sequenced in a study of blood T cell repertoires in COVID-19. TCRdb's copy holds only in-frame clones and misses some; the assay was immunoSEQ multiplex PCR. The sample lists roughly 120,000 clones, about 90% occurring once. Sequenced: peripheral blood. All receptors come from a woman in her fifties or sixties with active or convalescent COVID-19.

The V and J genes are TRBV18 and TRBJ2-5; 7 bases agree with TRBD1. Germline V gives CDR1 KGHSH, CDR2 LQKENI. Trimming removed 3 bases from V and 2 bases from J; junction bases left unmatched: 0. The CDR3 loop spans 13 amino acids. The CDR3 reads CASSPGQQETQYF. The DNA of the CDR3 is TGTGCCAGCTCACCGGGACAGCAAGAGACCCAGTACTTC.

The chain combines TRBV20-1 with TRBJ2-7; no definite D call. Germline lookup yields CDR1 DFQATT and CDR2 SNEGSKA (reference sequence). V gave up 3 bases and J gave up 2 bases, with 17 bases separating them. CDR3 length: 15 residues. CDR3 DNA: TGCAGTGCTAGTGGCGGTGCATCCCTGACCTACGAGCAGTACTTC. Amino acid sequence: CSASGGASLTYEQYF.

The chain has TRBV30 and TRBJ2-3; D call uncertain. The CDR3 spans 14 residues. Per germline, CDR1 GTSNPN and CDR2 SVGIG (reference sequence). Between the trimmed V and J ends, which lost 4 bases and 3 bases, there was a span of 14 bases. In DNA, the CDR3 is TGTGCCTGGACCCGCAACCGGAGAACAGATACGCAGTATTTT. Amino acid sequence: CAWTRNRRTDTQYF.

The chain uses TRBV4-2 and TRBJ1-2, with D perhaps TRBD1 (5 bases). Germline-derived CDR1 and CDR2 are LGHNA and YNFKEQ. The CDR3 covers 15 residues. V gave up 1 base and J gave up 6 bases, with 15 bases separating them. CDR3 nucleotides: TGTGCCAGCAGCCAAGCCGCGGGGCATTTGGATGGCTACACCTTC. Translation gives CASSQAAGHLDGYTF.

V is TRBV7-9 and J is TRBJ2-3; D not resolved. The germline V and J ends were trimmed by 0 bases and 5 bases, with 6 bases remaining between them. CDR1 SEHNR and CDR2 FQNEAQ come from the germline V gene (reference sequence). This CDR3 region has 13 residues. CDR3 protein: CASSLAVLDTQYF. The CDR3 DNA reads as TGTGCCAGCAGCTTAGCCGTTTTAGATACGCAGTATTTT.

V and J are TRBV28 and TRBJ2-2, with TRBD1 identical over 12 bases. Germline loops: CDR1 MDHEN, CDR2 SYDVKM. Trimming took 5 bases from V and 5 from J; bases not matched to a gene: 9. CDR3 length: 17 residues. The CDR3 DNA sequence: TGTGCCAGCAGTCTTGGGACAGGGGGCCGGAAGACCGGGGAGCTGTTTTTT. Its translation: CASSLGTGGRKTGELFF.

This chain connects TRBV5-8 to TRBJ2-7; 12 nucleotides match TRBD2. CDR1 SGHTS and CDR2 YDEGEE come from the germline V gene. V lost 1 base, J lost 4 bases, and 6 bases stayed unmatched. This CDR3 region has 16 residues. The chain's CDR3 is CASSLRWTSGIYEQYF. DNA of the CDR3: TGTGCCAGCAGCTTGAGGTGGACTAGCGGGATTTACGAGCAGTACTTC.

The rearrangement joins TRBV6-5 to TRBJ1-5; unclear D gene. V was shortened by 6 bases and J by 7 bases, with 16 bases between the two germline ends. Germline CDR1 reads MNHEY; CDR2 reads SVGAGI. The CDR3 is 14 residues long. CDR3 protein: CASSQASHRQPQHF. Here the CDR3 DNA reads TGTGCCAGCAGCCAGGCTTCGCATAGGCAGCCCCAGCATTTT.

This chain joins TRBV6-5 and TRBJ2-3, with D possibly TRBD1 on 6 matching bases. Trimming removed 4 bases from V and 5 bases from J, with 19 bases in between. The CDR3 loop spans 16 amino acids. Per the germline V gene, CDR1 is MNHEY and CDR2 is SVGAGI. CDR3 region: CASSLRQARMEDTQYF. The CDR3 nucleotides are TGTGCCAGCAGTTTGAGACAGGCTCGAATGGAAGATACGCAGTATTTT.

The chain recombines TRBV14 with TRBJ2-1; weak D call: TRBD2 (6 bases). The CDR3 loop spans 13 amino acids. The V end was cut by 1 base, the J end by 13 bases, with 14 bases between. Germline V gene lookup returns CDR1 SGHDN and CDR2 FVKESK. The CDR3 sequence is CASSQAPTSSQFF. CDR3 bases: TGTGCCAGCAGCCAAGCCCCGACTAGTTCACAGTTCTTC.

The chain couples TRBV4-3 to TRBJ2-3, with D hard to call. The CDR3 runs to 17 residues. Germline values: CDR1 LGHNA, CDR2 YSLEER. With 0 bases removed from V and 0 bases from J, the gap between germline ends came to 13 bases. Written as DNA, the CDR3 is TGCGCCAGCAGCCAAGATGGATTCGGAGAGAGCACAGATACGCAGTATTTT. Protein product: CASSQDGFGESTDTQYF.

This clone showed up just once. The chain employs TRBV13 and TRBJ2-2; 12 bases align to TRBD2. Per the germline V gene, CDR1 is PRHDT and CDR2 is FYEKMQ (reference sequence). The CDR3 consists of 16 residues. The J segment lost 6 bases and the V segment lost 4 bases, leaving 6 bases of the junction unmatched. For the CDR3, the DNA is TGTGCCAGCAGCTCCCGGACTAGCGGGATCTCCGGGGAGCTGTTTTTT. Amino acids: CASSSRTSGISGELFF. Full variable domain (outside the CDR3, taken from reference TRBV13 and TRBJ2-2): AAGVIQSPRHLIKEKRETATLKCYPIPRHDTVYWYQQGPGQDPQFLISFYEKMQSDKGSIPDRFSAQQFSDYHSELNMSSLELGDSALYFCASSSRTSGISGELFFGEGSRLTVL.

The V and J genes are TRBV9 and TRBJ1-6; D perhaps matches TRBD1 (5 bases). V dropped 0 bases and J dropped 7 bases, with 14 bases sitting between them. The CDR3 is 16 residues long. Germline values: CDR1 SGDLS, CDR2 YYNGEE. The CDR3 is CASSVDGGGRNSPLHF. CDR3 nucleotide sequence: TGTGCCAGCAGCGTAGATGGGGGAGGGAGAAATTCACCCCTCCACTTT.

This clone was recorded once. The chain joins TRBV5-6 to TRBJ2-7, with 11 bases lining up with TRBD1. Germline trimming cut 0 bases from V and 4 bases from J; bases unmatched to any gene: 6. The CDR3 has 16 residues. Germline loops: CDR1 SGHDT, CDR2 YYEEEE. Here the CDR3 DNA reads TGTGCCAGCAGCTTGGGCCCGGGACAGGGGGGATACGAGCAGTACTTC. Protein: CASSLGPGQGGYEQYF.

This clone was seen just once. This chain links TRBV15 with TRBJ1-2; D possibly corresponds to TRBD1 (5 bases). Trimming took off 5 bases at V and 4 bases at J, with 23 bases between the two ends. Germline CDR1 reads LNHNV; CDR2 reads YYDKDF (reference sequence). The CDR3 is 17 amino acids. The CDR3 DNA is TGTGCCACCAGCTCCCAGGGAGGGATAGATGGTGTCTATGGCTACACCTTC. Amino acids: CATSSQGGIDGVYGYTF.

The chain uses TRBV6-2 or TRBV6-3 and TRBJ1-4; 7 bases are a match to TRBD1. Germline V gene sequence: CDR1 MNHEY, CDR2 SVGEGT. V shed 0 bases, J shed 5 bases, and the junction held 6 bases outside the gene matches. This CDR3 has 16 residues. The CDR3 sequence: CASSYSSDRLNEKLFF. The CDR3 coding sequence is TGTGCCAGCAGTTACTCGTCGGACAGGCTGAATGAAAAACTGTTTTTT.

This clone came up once. The chain carries TRBV9 and TRBJ1-2; possibly TRBD1 for D (6 bases). The V end was cut by 3 bases, the J end by 4 bases, with 13 bases between. Germline values: CDR1 SGDLS, CDR2 YYNGEE. The CDR3 loop spans 14 amino acids. The CDR3 DNA follows: TGTGCCAGCAGCGACGGGGGGGCAGGCTATGGCTACACCTTC. As protein: CASSDGGAGYGYTF.

The chain carries TRBV7-9 and TRBJ2-7; TRBD2 aligns across 10 bases. J lost 2 bases, V lost 4 bases, and 2 bases had no gene match. Germline V CDR1 and CDR2: SEHNR, FQNEAQ (reference sequence). The CDR3 is made up of 14 amino acids. CDR3 DNA: TGTGCCAGCAGCTCGGGGACTAGCGCCTACGAGCAGTACTTC. Its protein product is CASSSGTSAYEQYF.

This clone showed up just once. The rearrangement links TRBV6-2 or TRBV6-3 to TRBJ2-5, with D possibly TRBD2 on 5 matching bases. Germline lookup yields CDR1 MNHEY and CDR2 SVGEGT. Trimming pared 5 bases from V and 2 bases from J, leaving 6 bases between. The CDR3 runs to 12 residues. This CDR3 reads CASSRTQETQYF. In DNA form, the CDR3 reads TGTGCCAGCAGTAGGACTCAAGAGACCCAGTACTTC.

J is TRBJ2-5 and V is TRBV6-2 or TRBV6-3; D is unclear. Trimming left V 2 bases short and J 7 bases short, with 5 bases between. The CDR3 runs 11 residues. Germline lookup yields CDR1 MNHEY and CDR2 SVGEGT. For the CDR3, the DNA is TGTGCCAGCAGTTACGCCGGGACCCAGTACTTC. Translated, it gives CASSYAGTQYF.

The genes are TRBV15 and TRBJ1-3; no firm D call. Germline values: CDR1 LNHNV, CDR2 YYDKDF (reference sequence). The V and J ends lost 0 bases and 0 bases respectively, with 12 bases between them. The CDR3 has 17 amino acids. The CDR3 sequence: CATSRDLREVSGNTIYF. DNA for the CDR3: TGTGCCACCAGCAGAGATCTACGTGAGGTCTCTGGAAACACCATATATTTT.

This chain connects TRBV28 to TRBJ2-3; possible D gene TRBD2, 6 bases. The germline CDR1 and CDR2 sequences are MDHEN and SYDVKM. The CDR3 is 13 amino acids. The V end was cut by 10 bases, the J end by 0 bases, with 11 bases between. Here the CDR3 DNA reads TGTGCCACCCATGGGGGGAGCACAGATACGCAGTATTTT. It encodes CATHGGSTDTQYF.

V and J are TRBV12-3 or TRBV12-4 and TRBJ1-1, with 9 bases fitting TRBD1. The CDR3 contains 13 residues. With V trimmed by 10 bases and J by 0 bases, 3 bases remained unmatched. The CDR3 bases are TGTGCCATACAGGGGGCTCTGAACACTGAAGCTTTCTTT. Translation gives CAIQGALNTEAFF.

The J gene is TRBJ1-5, the V gene TRBV6-2 or TRBV6-3, with unresolved D. The V end lost 5 bases, the J end lost 4 bases, and 6 bases lay between the germline ends. This CDR3 is built from 12 residues. Germline loops: CDR1 MNHEY, CDR2 SVGEGT. The CDR3: CASSESNQPQHF. The CDR3 DNA reads as TGTGCCAGCAGTGAGTCGAATCAGCCCCAGCATTTT.